This T cell receptor (beta chain) was recovered during a study of T-cell reconstitution after alpha-beta-depleted transplantation in children. Study-level results: Alpha-beta T cells present about two months after transplant were reported to originate from several hundred expanded graft clones. Recipient T cells and thymic progenitors that survived were the source of the high TCRbeta diversity seen at day 60 in some patients. T cells produced anew were the main source of T-cell counts and diversity one year after transplant.

Details on this clonotype: The antigen remains undetermined.

Trimming took 0 bases from V and 6 from J; bases not matched to a gene: 6. Germline V gives CDR1 ENHRY, CDR2 SYGVKD. The CDR3 totals 16 residues. Library preparation (for TCRbeta) was performed with unique molecular identifiers. TCRdb called the PCR reads again in MiXCR, with one record for every CDR3 protein. The data contain some 80,000 distinct CDR3 sequences, 15% to 20% of them singletons. This chain joins TRBV10-3 and TRBJ2-1, with TRBD2 matching over 9 bases. The sequenced sample was PBMCs, mostly from graft donor cells, obtained 360 days after TCRalphabeta/CD19-depleted stem cell transplant. This sequence originates from a male patient between 2 and 10 years old who had a stem cell transplant for acute lymphoblastic leukemia, so the T cells may come from the graft donor. CDR3 sequence: CAISESRSGSFNEQFF. The DNA of the CDR3 is TGTGCCATCAGTGAGTCCCGTAGCGGGAGCTTCAATGAGCAGTTCTTC.